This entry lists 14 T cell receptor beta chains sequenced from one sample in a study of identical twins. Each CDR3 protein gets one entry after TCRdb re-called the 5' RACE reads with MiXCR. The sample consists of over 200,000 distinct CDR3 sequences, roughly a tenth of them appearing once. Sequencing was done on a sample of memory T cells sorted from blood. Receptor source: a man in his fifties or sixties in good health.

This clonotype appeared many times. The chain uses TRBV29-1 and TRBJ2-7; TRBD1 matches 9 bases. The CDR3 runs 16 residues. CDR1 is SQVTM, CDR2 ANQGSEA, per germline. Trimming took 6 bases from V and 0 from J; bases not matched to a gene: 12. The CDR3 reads CSVFDRGRGTSYEQYF. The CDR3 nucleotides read TGCAGCGTGTTCGACAGGGGGAGAGGGACCTCCTACGAGCAGTACTTC.

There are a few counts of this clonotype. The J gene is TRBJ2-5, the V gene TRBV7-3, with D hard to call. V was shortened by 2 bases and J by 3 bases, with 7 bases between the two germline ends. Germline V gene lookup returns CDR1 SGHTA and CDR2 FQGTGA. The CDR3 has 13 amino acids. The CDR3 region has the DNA TGTGCCAGCAGCTTAGGGGTCAAAGAGACCCAGTACTTC. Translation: CASSLGVKETQYF.

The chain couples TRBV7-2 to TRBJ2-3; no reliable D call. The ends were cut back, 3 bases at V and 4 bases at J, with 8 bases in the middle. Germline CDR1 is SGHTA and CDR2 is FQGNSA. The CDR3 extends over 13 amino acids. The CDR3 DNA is TGTGCCAGCAGCTTTTTATCCGCAGATACGCAGTATTTT. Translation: CASSFLSADTQYF.

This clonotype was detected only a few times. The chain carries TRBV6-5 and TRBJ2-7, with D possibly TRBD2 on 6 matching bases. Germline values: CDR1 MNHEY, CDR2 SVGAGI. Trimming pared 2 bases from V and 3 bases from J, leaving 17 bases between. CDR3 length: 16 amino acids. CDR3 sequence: CASSYGFFVGGYEQYF. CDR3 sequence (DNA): TGTGCCAGCAGTTACGGATTTTTCGTGGGGGGCTACGAGCAGTACTTC.

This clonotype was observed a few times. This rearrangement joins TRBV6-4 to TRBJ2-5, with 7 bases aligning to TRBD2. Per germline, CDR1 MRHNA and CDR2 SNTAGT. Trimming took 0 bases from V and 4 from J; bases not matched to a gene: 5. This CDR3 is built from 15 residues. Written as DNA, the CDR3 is TGTGCCAGCAGTGACTCTGTGGCGGGGGTAGAGACCCAGTACTTC. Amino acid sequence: CASSDSVAGVETQYF.

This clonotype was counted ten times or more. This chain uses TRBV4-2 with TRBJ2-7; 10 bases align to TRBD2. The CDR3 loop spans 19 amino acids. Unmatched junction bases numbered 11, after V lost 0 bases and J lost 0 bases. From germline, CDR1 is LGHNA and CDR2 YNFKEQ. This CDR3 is CASSQDLGTSVISSYEQYF. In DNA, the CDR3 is TGTGCCAGCAGCCAAGATTTAGGGACTAGCGTTATTAGCTCCTACGAGCAGTACTTC.

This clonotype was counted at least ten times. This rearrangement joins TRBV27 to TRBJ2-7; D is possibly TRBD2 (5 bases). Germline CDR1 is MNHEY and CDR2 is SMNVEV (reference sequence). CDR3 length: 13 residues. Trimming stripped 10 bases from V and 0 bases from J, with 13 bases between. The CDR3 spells CATHGISSYEQYF. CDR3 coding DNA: TGTGCCACCCACGGGATTAGCTCCTACGAGCAGTACTTC.

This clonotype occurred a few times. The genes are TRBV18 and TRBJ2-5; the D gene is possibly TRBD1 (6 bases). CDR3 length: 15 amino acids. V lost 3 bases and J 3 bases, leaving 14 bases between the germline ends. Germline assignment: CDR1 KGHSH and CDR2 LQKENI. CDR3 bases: TGTGCCAGCTCACCGGGACATGGGACCGAAGAGACCCAGTACTTC. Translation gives CASSPGHGTEETQYF. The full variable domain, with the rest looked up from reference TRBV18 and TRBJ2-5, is NAGVMQNPRHLVRRRGQEARLRCSPMKGHSHVYWYRQLPEEGLKFMVYLQKENIIDESGMPKERFSAEFPKEGPSILRIQQVVRGDSAAYFCASSPGHGTEETQYFGPGTRLLVL.

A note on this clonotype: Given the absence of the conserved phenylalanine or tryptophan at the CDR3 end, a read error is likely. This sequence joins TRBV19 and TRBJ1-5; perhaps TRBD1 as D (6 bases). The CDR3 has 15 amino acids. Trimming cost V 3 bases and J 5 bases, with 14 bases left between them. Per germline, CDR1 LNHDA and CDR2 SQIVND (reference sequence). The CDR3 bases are TGTGCCAGTAGTATTCCGGGGGGCAGCTATCAGCCCCAGCATTCT. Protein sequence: CASSIPGGSYQPQHS.

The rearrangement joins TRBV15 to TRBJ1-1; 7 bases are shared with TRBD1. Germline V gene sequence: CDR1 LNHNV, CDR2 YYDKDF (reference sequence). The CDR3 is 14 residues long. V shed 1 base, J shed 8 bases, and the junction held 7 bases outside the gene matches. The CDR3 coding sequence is TGTGCCACCAGCAGAGGCGGGGGACAGCTCGAAGCTTTCTTT. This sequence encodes CATSRGGGQLEAFF.

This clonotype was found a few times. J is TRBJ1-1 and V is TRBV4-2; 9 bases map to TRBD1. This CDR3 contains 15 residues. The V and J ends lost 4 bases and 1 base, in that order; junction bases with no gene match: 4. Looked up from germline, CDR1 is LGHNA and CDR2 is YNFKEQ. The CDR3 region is CASSPVTGGNTEAFF. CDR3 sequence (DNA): TGTGCCAGCAGCCCGGTGACAGGGGGGAACACTGAAGCTTTCTTT.

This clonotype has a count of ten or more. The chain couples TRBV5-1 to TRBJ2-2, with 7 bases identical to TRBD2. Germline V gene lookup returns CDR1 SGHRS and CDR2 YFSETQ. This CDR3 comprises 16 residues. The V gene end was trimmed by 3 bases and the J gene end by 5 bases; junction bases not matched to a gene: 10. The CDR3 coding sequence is TGCGCCAGCAGCTCGATACCCGGGACTACGACCGGGGAGCTGTTTTTT. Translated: CASSSIPGTTTGELFF.

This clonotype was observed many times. DNA of the CDR3: TGTGCCAGCAGCTTAGTGGCACGAGACTACGAGCAGTACTTC. Protein product: CASSLVARDYEQYF. The chain uses TRBV7-2 and TRBJ2-7; D remains ambiguous. V was clipped by 1 base and J by 3 bases, with 10 bases between them. The length of the CDR3 is 14 residues. Germline assignment: CDR1 SGHTA and CDR2 FQGNSA.

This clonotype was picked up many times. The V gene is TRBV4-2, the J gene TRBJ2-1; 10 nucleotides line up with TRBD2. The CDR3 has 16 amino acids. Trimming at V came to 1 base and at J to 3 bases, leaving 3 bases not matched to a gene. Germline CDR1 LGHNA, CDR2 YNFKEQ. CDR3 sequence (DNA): TGTGCCAGCAGCCAAGTTTCTAGCGGGGGCTACAATGAGCAGTTCTTC. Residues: CASSQVSSGGYNEQFF.